Sequencing of this TCR beta chain was carried out in a study of read filtering for tumor transcriptome and immune sequencing. About the research overall: DNase treatment preceded whole-transcriptome library preparation.

This CDR3 has 14 residues. The germline V gene has CDR1 LGHDT and CDR2 YNNKEL (reference sequence). As regards this clonotype: Its antigen remains unknown. This may arise from a read error, as a much more abundant clone is one base away.

General study findings and limits: This fraction held mixed bone marrow immune cells after CD138-negative sorting. Dropping single-read clonotypes raised IR-seq and RNA-seq shared-clonotype correlation.

Molecular barcoded adaptors covering alpha/delta and beta/gamma chains were used on roughly 400 ng RNA. MiXCR was run by TCRdb on the reads, yielding one entry per CDR3 protein. The sample contains roughly 59,000 distinct CDR3 sequences, roughly 19% of which appear only once. The sample was a population of CD138-negative cells sorted from bone marrow. The J gene is TRBJ1-1, the V gene TRBV3-1; 9 bases align to TRBD1. This sequence was found in a donor older than 35 with multiple myeloma. The CDR3 DNA is TGTGCCAGCAGCCAAGTAACAGGGGGCACTGGAGCTTTCTTT. Amino acid sequence: CASSQVTGGTGAFF.